These 11 T cell receptor beta chains share one sample of origin, sequenced in a study of spatial heterogeneity in lung cancer. Documented time point: blood at routine non-recurrence follow-up after resection. TCRdb reprocessed the 5' RACE reads with MiXCR, giving one entry per CDR3 protein. The repertoire has tens of thousands of distinct CDR3 sequences, approximately 10% of them found once; the top ten carry roughly a third. Source: PBMCs, taken at follow-up. The source of these receptors is a male donor with early-stage non-small cell lung cancer.

This clonotype occurred many times. The chain uses TRBV19 and TRBJ2-1, with D unresolved. V gave up 0 bases and J gave up 0 bases, with 6 bases separating them. The germline V gene has CDR1 LNHDA and CDR2 SQIVND (reference sequence). There are 15 residues in the CDR3. This CDR3 is CASSIDHSSYNEQFF. Here the CDR3 DNA reads TGTGCCAGTAGTATAGATCACAGCTCCTACAATGAGCAGTTCTTC.

This clonotype was detected ten times or more. The chain carries TRBV5-1 and TRBJ2-6; D is unresolved. V lost 3 bases, J lost 4 bases, and 11 bases lay in between. The CDR3 runs to 15 residues. Germline lookup yields CDR1 SGHRS and CDR2 YFSETQ. DNA of the CDR3: TGCGCCAGCAGCTCCCCGGTTTCCGGGGCCAACGTCCTGACTTTC. It yields the protein CASSSPVSGANVLTF. The variable domain in full, with the rest retrieved from reference TRBV5-1 and TRBJ2-6, is KAGVTQTPRYLIKTRGQQVTLSCSPISGHRSVSWYQQTPGQGLQFLFEYFSETQRNKGNFPGRFSGRQFSNSRSEMNVSTLELGDSALYLCASSSPVSGANVLTFGAGSRLTVL.

This clonotype was seen many times. The chain combines TRBV7-2 with TRBJ2-7, with 9 nucleotides matching TRBD2. This CDR3 region has 14 residues. The J segment lost 4 bases and the V segment lost 3 bases, leaving 4 bases of the junction unmatched. Germline V gives CDR1 SGHTA, CDR2 FQGNSA. The CDR3 DNA reads TGTGCCAGCAGCTTTAGCGGGGGACTTTACGAGCAGTACTTC. It codes for CASSFSGGLYEQYF. The full variable domain, with the rest looked up from reference TRBV7-2 and TRBJ2-7, is GAGVSQSPSNKVTEKGKDVELRCDPISGHTALYWYRQSLGQGLEFLIYFQGNSAPDKSGLPSDRFSAERTGGSVSTLTIQRTQQEDSAVYLCASSFSGGLYEQYFGPGTRLTVT.

This clonotype has a count of ten or more. The CDR3 DNA sequence: TGTGCCAGCACCGGGTTGAAGGGCCATCATGGCTACACCTTC. Its translation is CASTGLKGHHGYTF. V gene TRBV4-2 combines with J gene TRBJ1-2; D is uncertain. Trimming pared 7 bases from V and 6 bases from J, leaving 18 bases between. This CDR3 contains 14 residues. From germline, CDR1 is LGHNA and CDR2 YNFKEQ.

This clonotype has only a few counts. This chain connects TRBV28 to TRBJ2-3; 7 bases align to TRBD2. V dropped 6 bases and J dropped 4; count of bases not matched to a gene: 7. From germline, CDR1 is MDHEN and CDR2 SYDVKM. The CDR3 contains 14 residues. CDR3 protein: CASSPGLVADTQYF. The CDR3 nucleotides are TGTGCCAGCAGCCCCGGACTAGTCGCAGATACGCAGTATTTT.

This chain joins TRBV5-4 and TRBJ1-3; D is uncertain. The germline V gene encodes CDR1 SGHNT and CDR2 YYREEE (reference sequence). V lost 0 bases and J lost 0, with 10 bases in between. The length of the CDR3 is 16 residues. This chain's CDR3 is CASSLVGRNSGNTIYF. The CDR3 DNA reads as TGTGCCAGCAGCTTGGTTGGCAGGAACTCTGGAAACACCATATATTTT.

This clonotype was counted at least ten times. The chain uses TRBV20-1 and TRBJ1-1, with TRBD1 as a possible D gene (5 bases). The CDR3 sequence is 13 residues long. CDR1 and CDR2 from the germline V gene are DFQATT and SNEGSKA (reference sequence). The germline V and J ends were trimmed by 5 bases and 5 bases, with 15 bases remaining between them. Here the CDR3 DNA reads TGCAGTGCTCCGGGAAGGGGAGGAACTGAAGCTTTCTTT. This encodes CSAPGRGGTEAFF.

This clonotype has a count of ten or more. The V and J genes are TRBV9 and TRBJ2-3; 9 bases agree with TRBD2. Germline loops: CDR1 SGDLS, CDR2 YYNGEE. This CDR3 is built from 17 residues. V shed 3 bases, J shed 3 bases, and the junction held 11 bases outside the gene matches. The CDR3 coding sequence is TGTGCCAGCAGCGCCGGCGAGACTAGCGGTGCGACAGATACGCAGTATTTT. Residues: CASSAGETSGATDTQYF.

This clonotype is classed as large. CDR3 sequence reads: CASSPWAKDGTDTQYF. The CDR3 coding sequence is TGTGCCAGCAGCCCATGGGCCAAAGATGGCACAGATACGCAGTATTTT. The rearrangement joins TRBV3-1 to TRBJ2-3; D is undetermined. The V end lost 4 bases, the J end lost 1 base, and 15 bases lay between the germline ends. This CDR3 has 16 residues. Germline V lookup: CDR1 LGHDT, CDR2 YNNKEL (reference sequence).

As DNA, the CDR3 is TGTGCCAGCTCACCCCCGACAGGGGGCCCCACTGAAGCTTTCTTT. Encoded protein: CASSPPTGGPTEAFF. The chain has TRBV18 and TRBJ1-1, with TRBD1 matching over 10 bases. Germline V gene data show CDR1 as KGHSH and CDR2 as LQKENI. The CDR3 runs 15 residues. Losses at the gene ends were 3 bases for V and 4 bases for J; bases not matched to a gene: 5.

This clonotype was seen only once. The chain has TRBV28 and TRBJ1-2; D is uncertain. V lost 10 bases and J lost 3, with 9 bases in between. Germline-derived CDR1 and CDR2 are MDHEN and SYDVKM. The CDR3 is made up of 11 amino acids. The CDR3 DNA reads as TGTGCCACGGTAGAGGACTATGGCTACACCTTC. This translates into CATVEDYGYTF.